The source of this T cell receptor beta chain is a study of T cell responses to AZD1222 COVID-19 vaccine (dated by TCRdb to 2020 to 2023). For the study in its entirety: A total of 230 to 250 trial participants underwent TCR sequencing, of whom about 210 had received two doses of AZD1222 and around 25 had received two doses of the MenACWY control vaccine. Trial participants were enrolled into age subgroups of 18-55, 56-69 and 70-plus years, which contained about 150, 28 and 57 TCR-sequenced participants, respectively. The study at large found these results: In the small 56-69-year group, the increase in depth fell short of significance, most likely because of low power. Epitopes outside the regions mutated in the B.1.351 and B.1.1.7 variants were reportedly recognized by nearly half of the unique spike-specific TCRs. Because no day 14 peak-response samples were available, the repertoires could be characterized only after the peak T cell response. Conclusions about previously exposed vaccinees are limited because only five to seven AZD1222 recipients were SARS-CoV-2 seropositive at baseline. Most participants were white British and females outnumbered males, and the authors suggested that clonal diversity may have been underestimated. CD4 TCRs associated with the vaccine covered the entire spike protein, and the dominant responses were in regions 160-218 and 743-854. After two AZD1222 doses, both the breadth and the depth of spike-specific TCRs were significantly higher than at day 0 and than in MenACWY recipients.

What the time point label conveys for this sample: about 28 days (+/-7) after the second vaccine dose. AZD1222 recipients whose second dose came at about 4 weeks and those whose second dose came at about 12 weeks were combined into one group, since spike-specific TCR depth and breadth did not differ between the two schedules. The vaccinee samples were drawn from two UK trials, COV001 and COV002, one of which was a single-blind randomized controlled phase 2/3 trial testing AZD1222 (ChAdOx1 nCoV-19) in healthy adults. For TCRbeta chain sequencing, PBMC samples were collected from trial participants at day 0 and at day 28 after the second dose. The CDR3 regions of human TCRbeta chains were analyzed by immunosequencing. Under the source paper's analysis protocol: TCRs in the repertoires were compared against a reference library of SARS-CoV-2-specific TCRs that had been generated with the MIRA antigen-specificity platform. Breadth meant the fraction of unique TCRs that were SARS-CoV-2-associated, whereas depth meant the fraction of total T cells that were SARS-CoV-2-associated. Using the MIRA data, every spike-specific TCR was mapped to the spike region that the TCR reacted to and assigned to either a CD4 or a CD8 class. Log10-transformed breadth and depth values were compared by one-way ANOVA with Sidak's multiple comparisons tests. The source is immuneACCESS, and TCRdb retained only in-frame sequences with V and J called. Part of the clones is not carried over; for the studies checked, unresolved V genes explain less than half of this, and the remainder is unexplained. The V and J calls and clone size come from that table; D and trimming were worked out from the DNA. A total of about 120,000 clones appear in this sample, around 88% of them only once. The top ten clonotypes cover about 7.4% of the sample.

The CDR3 has 14 amino acids, counting the end cysteine and phenylalanine. The entry retains the CDR3 DNA only, 42 bases that are in frame from base 1. Trimming takes 5 bases from V and 0 bases from J, and the germline ends sit 5 bases apart. Sequences SGHVS (CDR1) and FNYEAQ (CDR2) are obtained from the germline V gene. In the case of this clone: It has no known antigen specificity. No base quality information exists; no much larger clone differs at one position.

The sequencing used peripheral blood, collected 28 days after the second AZD1222 dose. The TCR sequence derives from an adult who received the AZD1222 COVID-19 vaccine. The sequence is built from TRBV7-6 and TRBJ2-6; no D gene call is confident. The CDR3 in this case is CASSPASGANVLTF. The sequenced DNA is TGTGCCAGCAGCCCTGCCTCTGGGGCCAACGTCCTGACTTTC. The CDR3, completed at both ends by the reference TRBV7-6 and TRBJ2-6 genes, gives the full variable domain GAGVSQSPRYKVTKRGQDVALRCDPISGHVSLYWYRQALGQGPEFLTYFNYEAQQDKSGLPNDRFSAERPEGSISTLTIQRTEQRDSAMYRCASSPASGANVLTFGAGSRLTVL.